This T cell receptor beta chain was sequenced in a study of PD-1 blockade in classical Hodgkin lymphoma. All patients experienced relapse after autologous stem cell transplantation, and brentuximab vedotin exposure was variable. Clones were read by immunoSEQ multiplex PCR, and TCRdb kept only the in-frame ones, dropping some. The sample lists fewer than 100,000 clones, around 90% occurring once. Trimming removed 0 bases at V and 1 base at J, with 7 bases between. The CDR3 sequence is 14 residues long. Germline V lookup: CDR1 SGHRS, CDR2 YFSETQ. Whole-study results and caveats: Baseline diversity resembling that of newly diagnosed patients was seen in complete responders. Patients who initiated nivolumab within 1 year of ASCT were excluded. Compared with baseline, CD4+ but not CD8+ TCR diversity had risen significantly by C4D1.

With regard to this clone: Antigen: not known.

This rearrangement joins TRBV5-1 to TRBJ2-5; D gene ambiguous. The sequence came from a human donor with classical Hodgkin lymphoma. Sequencing used peripheral blood mononuclear cells (PBMCs), obtained at baseline. Here the CDR3 DNA reads TGCGCCAGCAGCTTGGCCCCTATCCAAGAGACCCAGTACTTC. It encodes CASSLAPIQETQYF.